The TCR beta chain described here comes from a study of CD8+ T cells in alopecia areata. Notes on the study in general: Resident alphabeta T cells of normal skin are also sequenced in scalp samples. Normal scalp showed lower clonality than lesional scalp, especially alopecia totalis/universalis. Whereas mice showed it more clearly, TCR sharing across patients was murkier, possibly because of HLA.

Worth noting for this clone: Its specificity is unknown.

Sequencing templates came from extracted RNA that was reverse transcribed into cDNA. Here immunoSEQ multiplex PCR was the method, and the copy in TCRdb shows in-frame clones only, minus some. Here the sample spans 200,000 to 250,000 clones, 56% being singletons. Sorted out of PBMCs were CD4+ T cells and CD8+ T cells. Germline CDR1 and CDR2: MGHRA and YSYEKL. The CDR3 runs 15 residues. Specimen: CD8+ T cells sorted from blood. This clonotype was obtained from a human donor in good health. The V call is TRBV4-1, the J call TRBJ2-5, with D unclear. Gene TRBJ2-7 matches the end of the DNA better, so the J call may be wrong. The CDR3 protein is CASSQDVTFTYEQYF. The CDR3 region has the DNA TGCGCCAGCAGCCAAGATGTCACCTTCACCTACGAGCAGTACTTC.